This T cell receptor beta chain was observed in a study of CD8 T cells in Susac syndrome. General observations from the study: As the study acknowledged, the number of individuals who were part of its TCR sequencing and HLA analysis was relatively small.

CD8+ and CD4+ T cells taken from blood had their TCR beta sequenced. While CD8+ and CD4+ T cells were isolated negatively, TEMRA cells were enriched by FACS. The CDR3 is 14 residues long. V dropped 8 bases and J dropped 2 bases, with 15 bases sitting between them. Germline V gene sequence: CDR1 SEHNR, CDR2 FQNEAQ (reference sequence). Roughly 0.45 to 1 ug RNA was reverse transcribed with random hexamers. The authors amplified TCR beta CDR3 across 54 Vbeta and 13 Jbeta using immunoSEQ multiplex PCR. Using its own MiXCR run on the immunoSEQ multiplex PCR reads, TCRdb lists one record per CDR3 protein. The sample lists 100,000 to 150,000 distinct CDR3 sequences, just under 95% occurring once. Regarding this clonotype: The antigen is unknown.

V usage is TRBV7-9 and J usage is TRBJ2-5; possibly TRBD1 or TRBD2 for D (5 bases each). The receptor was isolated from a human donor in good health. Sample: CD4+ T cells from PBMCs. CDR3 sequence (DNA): TGTGCCAGCGGTCGGGTTTGGGGGCAAGAGACCCAGTACTTC. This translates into CASGRVWGQETQYF.